A selection of T cell receptor beta chains follows, all from one sample in a study of T cell repertoires in cytomegalovirus infection. TCRdb reprocessed the reads with MiXCR, giving one entry per CDR3 protein. The sample carries more than 400,000 distinct CDR3 sequences, approximately 26% recorded once. Sequenced: PBMCs. The receptor set was obtained from a human donor in good health (CMV status not recorded). Some clones in this sample may be carry-over from other donors' samples. CDR3s include the opening cysteine and the closing phenylalanine or tryptophan. D genes are given only for firm matches. Size is omitted from some rows. Given values are once, few, many or a class for expanded clones.

few TRBJ2-3 TRBV7-2 TRBD2 CASCRLAGGQDTQYF TGTGCCAGCTGCCGACTAGCGGGAGGGCAAGATACGCAGTATTTT
once TRBJ1-5 TRBV6-5 . CASSSLRGANQPQHF TGTGCCAGCAGTTCCTTAAGGGGGGCAAATCAGCCCCAGCATTTT
. TRBJ2-7 TRBV19 TRBD2 CASSIKTSVSYEQYF TGTGCCAGTAGTATTAAGACTAGCGTCTCCTACGAGCAGTACTTC
. TRBJ1-1 TRBV20-1 . CSARGTGNTEAFF TGCAGTGCTAGAGGGACTGGGAACACTGAAGCTTTCTTT
few TRBJ2-5 TRBV28 TRBD2 CASVQAGGATQYF TGTGCCAGCGTGCAAGCGGGAGGGGCGACCCAGTACTTC
. TRBJ2-1 TRBV5-6 . CASSLVAPNEQFF TGTGCCAGCAGCTTGGTCGCTCCCAATGAGCAGTTCTTC
few TRBJ2-3 TRBV7-3 TRBD1 CASSSTGDTDTQYF TGTGCCAGCAGCTCAACAGGGGACACAGATACGCAGTATTTT
. TRBJ1-1 TRBV6-5 . CASSYSSGFEAFF TGTGCCAGCAGTTACTCGTCAGGGTTTGAAGCTTTCTTT
many TRBJ1-5 TRBV6-5 . CASSPVDNQPQHF TGTGCCAGCAGCCCGGTGGACAATCAGCCCCAGCATTTT
few TRBJ2-2 TRBV14 . CASSQEEPPTGELFF TGTGCCAGCAGCCAAGAAGAGCCCCCGACCGGGGAGCTGTTTTTT
. TRBJ1-2 TRBV19 . CASSITQGSYGYTF TGTGCCAGTAGTATCACGCAGGGTAGCTATGGCTACACCTTC
few TRBJ1-2 TRBV5-1 . CASSFHRVNYGYTF TGCGCCAGCAGCTTTCACAGGGTTAACTATGGCTACACCTTC
. TRBJ2-2 TRBV7-2 TRBD1 CASRRTGETNTGELFF TGTGCCAGCAGACGGACAGGGGAGACGAACACCGGGGAGCTGTTTTTT
. TRBJ2-1 TRBV7-2 TRBD2 CASSFDGRRANEQFF TGTGCCAGCAGCTTCGACGGGAGGAGGGCCAATGAGCAGTTCTTC
. TRBJ1-2 TRBV6-2/TRBV6-3 . CASSRPDPGGYTF TGTGCCAGCAGCCGTCCGGACCCCGGTGGCTACACCTTC
many TRBJ2-2 TRBV7-2 . CASSPQRLTGELFF TGTGCCAGCAGCCCCCAGCGGTTGACCGGGGAGCTGTTTTTT
few TRBJ2-1 TRBV30 TRBD2 CAWSPTSGRVGQFF TGTGCCTGGAGTCCGACTAGCGGGAGAGTAGGGCAGTTCTTC
few TRBJ2-1 TRBV7-6 TRBD1 CASGPDRGNYNEQFF TGTGCCAGCGGACCGGACAGGGGTAACTACAATGAGCAGTTCTTC
many TRBJ1-2 TRBV7-2 . CASSPLEALINYGYTF TGTGCCAGCAGCCCTCTGGAGGCGTTGATAAATTATGGCTACACCTTC
. TRBJ2-2 TRBV27 TRBD2 CASSLVAGASTGELFF TGTGCCAGCAGTTTAGTAGCGGGAGCGAGTACCGGGGAGCTGTTTTTT
few TRBJ2-2 TRBV6-2/TRBV6-3 TRBD2 CASSRLGGANTGELFF TGTGCCAGCAGTCGCCTCGGGGGGGCGAACACCGGGGAGCTGTTTTTT
few TRBJ2-3 TRBV12-5 . CASGQSNTDTQYF TGTGCTAGTGGTCAATCGAACACAGATACGCAGTATTTT
many TRBJ2-5 TRBV7-2 . CASSSYGTQETQYF TGTGCCAGCAGCTCCTACGGGACTCAAGAGACCCAGTACTTC
. TRBJ2-6 TRBV6-2/TRBV6-3 TRBD1 CASRDGTGASGANVLTF TGTGCCAGCCGGGACGGGACAGGGGCCTCTGGGGCCAACGTCCTGACTTTC
few TRBJ2-5 TRBV19 TRBD2 CASSLVAGTFQETQYF TGTGCCAGTAGTCTGGTAGCGGGGACCTTTCAAGAGACCCAGTACTTC
few TRBJ2-2 TRBV6-2/TRBV6-3 . CASSYRSANTGELFF TGTGCCAGCAGTTACCGGTCAGCTAACACCGGGGAGCTGTTTTTT
. TRBJ2-1 TRBV7-8 . CASSSLVLSQFF TGTGCCAGCAGCTCCCTGGTTTTAAGTCAGTTCTTC
. TRBJ2-5 TRBV10-3 . CATRSRADQETQYF TGTGCCACCAGGTCCAGGGCTGACCAAGAGACCCAGTACTTC
few TRBJ1-4 TRBV19 . CASSFDLREKLFF TGTGCCAGTAGTTTCGACCTCAGGGAAAAACTGTTTTTT
few TRBJ2-5 TRBV18 . CASSPRTGKQETQYF TGTGCCAGCTCACCACGAACGGGCAAGCAAGAGACCCAGTACTTC
. TRBJ2-7 TRBV28 . CASSTHETSYEQYF TGTGCCAGCAGTACCCACGAGACTTCCTACGAGCAGTACTTC
. TRBJ2-1 TRBV4-1 . CASSPRTGNFDEQFF TGCGCCAGCAGCCCACGGACGGGCAATTTCGATGAGCAGTTCTTC
. TRBJ1-1 TRBV27 . CASSPRLGSRMNTEAFF TGTGCCAGCAGTCCTCGACTCGGAAGCAGGATGAACACTGAAGCTTTCTTT
many TRBJ2-5 TRBV7-2 . CASSLVILGVKETQYF TGTGCCAGCAGCTTAGTAATACTCGGGGTCAAAGAGACCCAGTACTTC
many TRBJ2-4 TRBV7-8 . CASSITGLNIQYF TGTGCCAGCAGCATCACAGGGTTGAACATTCAGTACTTC
. TRBJ2-1 TRBV12-3/TRBV12-4 . CASSPQRAPGGEQFF TGTGCCAGCAGTCCTCAGAGGGCCCCCGGGGGTGAGCAGTTCTTC
. TRBJ2-5 TRBV19 . CASSITPRGLVETQYF TGTGCCAGTAGTATCACCCCGAGGGGTTTGGTAGAGACCCAGTACTTC
few TRBJ2-3 TRBV7-2 . CASTPGVTDTQYF TGTGCCAGCACTCCGGGGGTTACAGATACGCAGTATTTT